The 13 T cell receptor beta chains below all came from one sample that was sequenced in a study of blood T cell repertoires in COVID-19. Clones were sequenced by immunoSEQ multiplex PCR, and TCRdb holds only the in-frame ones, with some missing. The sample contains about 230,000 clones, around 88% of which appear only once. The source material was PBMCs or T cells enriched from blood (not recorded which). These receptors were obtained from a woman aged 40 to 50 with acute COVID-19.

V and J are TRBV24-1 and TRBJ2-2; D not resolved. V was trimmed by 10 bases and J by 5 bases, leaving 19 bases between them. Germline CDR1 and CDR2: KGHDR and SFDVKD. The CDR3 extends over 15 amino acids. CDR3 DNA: TGTGCCACTAGTCGCAGGCCCCCCGCGACCGGGGAGCTGTTTTTT. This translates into CATSRRPPATGELFF.

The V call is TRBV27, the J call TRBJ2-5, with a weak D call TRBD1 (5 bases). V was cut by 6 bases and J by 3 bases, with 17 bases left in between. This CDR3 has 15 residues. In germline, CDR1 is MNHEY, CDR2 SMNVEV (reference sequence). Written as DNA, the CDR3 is TGTGCCAGCAGGGGGCTCGGTCAGGGTGAAGAGACCCAGTACTTC. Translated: CASRGLGQGEETQYF.

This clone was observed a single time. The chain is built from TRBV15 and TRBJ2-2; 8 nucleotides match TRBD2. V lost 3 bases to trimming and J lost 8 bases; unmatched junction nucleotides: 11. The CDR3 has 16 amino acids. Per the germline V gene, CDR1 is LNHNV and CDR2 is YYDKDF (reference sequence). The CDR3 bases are TGTGCCACCAGCAGCGGACTAGCCGACAGGACAGGGGAGCTGTTTTTT. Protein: CATSSGLADRTGELFF.

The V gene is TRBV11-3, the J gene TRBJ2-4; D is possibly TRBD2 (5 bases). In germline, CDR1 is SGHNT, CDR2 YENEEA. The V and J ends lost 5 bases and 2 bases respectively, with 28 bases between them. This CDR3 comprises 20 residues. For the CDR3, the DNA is TGTGCCAGCAGCGTAGGGTGCGAGGCTGGCATCCGAGGGACCAAAAACATTCAGTACTTC. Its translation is CASSVGCEAGIRGTKNIQYF. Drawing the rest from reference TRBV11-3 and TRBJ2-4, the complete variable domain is EAGVVQSPRYKIIEKKQPVAFWCNPISGHNTLYWYLQNLGQGPELLIRYENEEAVDDSQLPKDRFSAERLKGVDSTLKIQPAELGDSAVYLCASSVGCEAGIRGTKNIQYFGAGTRLSVL.

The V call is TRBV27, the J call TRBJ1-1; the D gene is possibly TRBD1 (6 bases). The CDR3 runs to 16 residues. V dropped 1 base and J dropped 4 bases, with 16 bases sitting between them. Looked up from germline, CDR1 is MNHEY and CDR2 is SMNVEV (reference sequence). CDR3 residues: CASSLYLSEGGTEAFF. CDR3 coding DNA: TGTGCCAGCAGTTTATATCTTTCGGAAGGGGGCACTGAAGCTTTCTTT.

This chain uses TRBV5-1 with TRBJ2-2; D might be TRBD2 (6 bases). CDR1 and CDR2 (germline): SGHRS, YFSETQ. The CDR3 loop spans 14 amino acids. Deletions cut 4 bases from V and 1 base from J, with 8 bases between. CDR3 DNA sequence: TGCGCCAGCAGCCCGGGACTGAACACCGGGGAGCTGTTTTTT. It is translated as CASSPGLNTGELFF. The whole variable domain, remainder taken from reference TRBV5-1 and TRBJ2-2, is KAGVTQTPRYLIKTRGQQVTLSCSPISGHRSVSWYQQTPGQGLQFLFEYFSETQRNKGNFPGRFSGRQFSNSRSEMNVSTLELGDSALYLCASSPGLNTGELFFGEGSRLTVL.

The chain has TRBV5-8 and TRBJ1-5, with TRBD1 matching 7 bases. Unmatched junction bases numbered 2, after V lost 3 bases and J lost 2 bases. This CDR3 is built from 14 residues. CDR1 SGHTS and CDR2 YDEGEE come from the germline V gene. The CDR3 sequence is CASSYGQGNQPQHF. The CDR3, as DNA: TGTGCCAGCAGCTACGGACAGGGCAATCAGCCCCAGCATTTT.

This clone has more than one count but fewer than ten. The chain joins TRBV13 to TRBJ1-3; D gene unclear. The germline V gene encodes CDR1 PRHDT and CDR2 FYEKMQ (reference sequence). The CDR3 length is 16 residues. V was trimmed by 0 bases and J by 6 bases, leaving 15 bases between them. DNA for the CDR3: TGTGCCAGCAGCTTAGGTACCGGCGGAGCTTTAAACACCATATATTTT. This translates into CASSLGTGGALNTIYF.

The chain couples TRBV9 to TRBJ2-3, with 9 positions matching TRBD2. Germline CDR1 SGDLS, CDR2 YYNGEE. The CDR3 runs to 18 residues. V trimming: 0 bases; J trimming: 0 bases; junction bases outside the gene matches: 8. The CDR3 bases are TGTGCCAGCAGCGTAGCCAGCGGGAGGAGGTTGAGCACAGATACGCAGTATTTT. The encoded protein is CASSVASGRRLSTDTQYF.

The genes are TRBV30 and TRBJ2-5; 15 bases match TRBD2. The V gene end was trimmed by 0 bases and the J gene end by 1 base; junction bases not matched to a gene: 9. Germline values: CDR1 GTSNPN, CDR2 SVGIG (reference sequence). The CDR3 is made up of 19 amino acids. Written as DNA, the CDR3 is TGTGCCTGGAGTGTACGGGGACTAGCGGGGGGTGCAATCCAAGAGACCCAGTACTTC. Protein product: CAWSVRGLAGGAIQETQYF.

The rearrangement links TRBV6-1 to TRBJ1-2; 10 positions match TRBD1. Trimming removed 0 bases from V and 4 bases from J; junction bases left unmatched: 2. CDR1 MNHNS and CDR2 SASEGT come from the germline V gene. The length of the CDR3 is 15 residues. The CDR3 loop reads CASSEADRGFYGYTF. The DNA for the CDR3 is TGTGCCAGCAGTGAAGCGGACAGGGGGTTCTATGGCTACACCTTC.

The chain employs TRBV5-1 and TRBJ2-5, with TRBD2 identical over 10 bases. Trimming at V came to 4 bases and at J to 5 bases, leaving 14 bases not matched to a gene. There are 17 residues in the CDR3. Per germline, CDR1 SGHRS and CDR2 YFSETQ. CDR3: CASSPQPSGGSGETQYF. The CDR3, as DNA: TGCGCCAGCAGCCCCCAGCCTAGCGGGGGCTCGGGGGAGACCCAGTACTTC.

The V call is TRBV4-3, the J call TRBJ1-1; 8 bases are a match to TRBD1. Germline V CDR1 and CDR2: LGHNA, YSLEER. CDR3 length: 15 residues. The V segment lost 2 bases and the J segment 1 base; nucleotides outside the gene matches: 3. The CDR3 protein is CASSQQTGGNTEAFF. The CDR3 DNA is TGCGCCAGCAGCCAACAAACAGGGGGGAACACTGAAGCTTTCTTT.